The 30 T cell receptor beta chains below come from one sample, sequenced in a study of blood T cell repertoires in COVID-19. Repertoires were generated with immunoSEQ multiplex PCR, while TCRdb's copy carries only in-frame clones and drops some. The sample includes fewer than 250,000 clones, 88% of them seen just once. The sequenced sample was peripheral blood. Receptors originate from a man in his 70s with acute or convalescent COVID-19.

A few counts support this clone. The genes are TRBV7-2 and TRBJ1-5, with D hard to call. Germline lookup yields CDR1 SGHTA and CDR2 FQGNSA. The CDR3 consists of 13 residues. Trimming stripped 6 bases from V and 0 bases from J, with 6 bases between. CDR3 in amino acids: CASSRDSNQPQHF. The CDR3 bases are TGTGCCAGCAGTAGAGATAGCAATCAGCCCCAGCATTTT.

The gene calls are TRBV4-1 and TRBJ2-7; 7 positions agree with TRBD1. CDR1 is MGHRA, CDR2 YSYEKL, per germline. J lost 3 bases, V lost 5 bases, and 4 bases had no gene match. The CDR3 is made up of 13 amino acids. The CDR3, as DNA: TGCGCCAGCAGCTTCCGGGACAGCTACGAGCAGTACTTC. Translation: CASSFRDSYEQYF.

CDR3: CASSLELTGNTIYF. The CDR3 DNA reads TGTGCCAGCAGCTTGGAGCTTACTGGAAACACCATATATTTT. J is TRBJ1-3 and V is TRBV5-4; D call uncertain. From germline, CDR1 is SGHNT and CDR2 YYREEE (reference sequence). The CDR3 covers 14 residues. Trimming took 0 bases from V and 2 from J, leaving 6 bases between them.

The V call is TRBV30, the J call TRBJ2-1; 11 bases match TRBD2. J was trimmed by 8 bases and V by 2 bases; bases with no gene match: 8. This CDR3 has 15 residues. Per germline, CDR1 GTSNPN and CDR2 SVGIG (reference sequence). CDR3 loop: CAWSSFSGRAHEQFF. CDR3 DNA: TGTGCCTGGAGTAGCTTTAGCGGGAGGGCCCATGAGCAGTTCTTC.

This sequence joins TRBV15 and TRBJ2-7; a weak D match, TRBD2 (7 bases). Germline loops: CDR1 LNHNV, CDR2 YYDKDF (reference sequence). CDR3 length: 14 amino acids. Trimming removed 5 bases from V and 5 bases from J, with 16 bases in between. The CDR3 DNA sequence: TGTGCCACCAGCCCCGGCGGGGGCGCCGACGAGCAGTACTTC. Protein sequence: CATSPGGGADEQYF.

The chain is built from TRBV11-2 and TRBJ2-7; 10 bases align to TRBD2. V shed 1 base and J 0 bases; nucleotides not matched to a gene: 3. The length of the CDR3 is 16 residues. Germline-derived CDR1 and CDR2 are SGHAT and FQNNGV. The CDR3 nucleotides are TGTGCCAGCAGCTTAGTCACTAGCGGGGACTCCTACGAGCAGTACTTC. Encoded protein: CASSLVTSGDSYEQYF.

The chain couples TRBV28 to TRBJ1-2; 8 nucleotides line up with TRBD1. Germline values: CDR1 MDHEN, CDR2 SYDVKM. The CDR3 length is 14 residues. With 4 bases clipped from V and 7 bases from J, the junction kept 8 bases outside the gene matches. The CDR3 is CASSSTGAWGGYTF. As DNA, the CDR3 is TGTGCCAGCAGTTCGACAGGGGCCTGGGGTGGCTACACCTTC.

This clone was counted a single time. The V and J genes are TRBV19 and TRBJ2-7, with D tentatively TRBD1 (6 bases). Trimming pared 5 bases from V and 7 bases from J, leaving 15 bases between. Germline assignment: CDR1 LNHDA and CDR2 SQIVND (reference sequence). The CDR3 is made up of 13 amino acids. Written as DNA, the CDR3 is TGTGCCAGTAGTCCGTTCCAGGGGTCGGAGCAGTACTTC. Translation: CASSPFQGSEQYF. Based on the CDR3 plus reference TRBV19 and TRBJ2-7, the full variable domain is DGGITQSPKYLFRKEGQNVTLSCEQNLNHDAMYWYRQDPGQGLRLIYYSQIVNDFQKGDIAEGYSVSREKKESFPLTVTSAQKNPTAFYLCASSPFQGSEQYFGPGTRLTVT.

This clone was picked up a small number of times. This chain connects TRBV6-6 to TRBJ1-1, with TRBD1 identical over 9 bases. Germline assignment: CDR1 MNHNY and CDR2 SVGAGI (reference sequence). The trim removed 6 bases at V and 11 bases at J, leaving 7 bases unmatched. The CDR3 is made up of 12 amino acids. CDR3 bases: TGTGCCAGCAGCGAAACAGGGGGCGGCGCTTTCTTT. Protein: CASSETGGGAFF.

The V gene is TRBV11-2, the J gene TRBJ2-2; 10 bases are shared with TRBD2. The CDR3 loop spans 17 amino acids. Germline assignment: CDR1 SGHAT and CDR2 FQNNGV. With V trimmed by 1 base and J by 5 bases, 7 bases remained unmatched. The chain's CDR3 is CASSLVASGSRTGELFF. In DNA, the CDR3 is TGTGCCAGCAGCTTAGTTGCTAGCGGGAGCAGGACCGGGGAGCTGTTTTTT.

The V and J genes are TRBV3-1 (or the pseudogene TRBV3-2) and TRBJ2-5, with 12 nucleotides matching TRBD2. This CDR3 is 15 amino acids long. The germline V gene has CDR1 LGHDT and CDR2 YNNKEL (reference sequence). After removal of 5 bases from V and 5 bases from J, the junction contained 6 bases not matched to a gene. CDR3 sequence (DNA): TGTGCCAGCAGCGGTCTAGCGGGAGGGTTCGAGACCCAGTACTTC. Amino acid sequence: CASSGLAGGFETQYF.

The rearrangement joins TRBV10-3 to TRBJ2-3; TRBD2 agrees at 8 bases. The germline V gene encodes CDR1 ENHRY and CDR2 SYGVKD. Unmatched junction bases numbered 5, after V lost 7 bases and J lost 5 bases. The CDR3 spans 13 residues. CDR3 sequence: CAIKRESIDTQYF. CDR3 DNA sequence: TGTGCCATCAAGCGGGAGTCCATAGATACGCAGTATTTT.

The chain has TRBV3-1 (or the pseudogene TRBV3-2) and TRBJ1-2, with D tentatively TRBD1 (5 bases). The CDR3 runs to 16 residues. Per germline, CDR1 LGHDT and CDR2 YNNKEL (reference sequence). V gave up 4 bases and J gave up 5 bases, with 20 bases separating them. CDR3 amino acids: CASSLSGDSSLYGYTF. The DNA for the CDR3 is TGTGCCAGCAGCCTTTCGGGAGACAGTTCTCTTTATGGCTACACCTTC.

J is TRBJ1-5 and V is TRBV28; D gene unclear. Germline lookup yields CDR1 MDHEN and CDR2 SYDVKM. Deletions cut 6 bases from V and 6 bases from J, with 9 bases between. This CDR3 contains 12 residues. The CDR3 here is CASRAGSQPQHF. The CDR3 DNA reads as TGTGCCAGCAGGGCTGGGAGTCAGCCCCAGCATTTT.

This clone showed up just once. This CDR3 is CASSFGSSGNSGNTIYF. The CDR3 region has the DNA TGCGCCAGCAGCTTTGGTTCATCGGGGAACTCTGGAAACACCATATATTTT. V and J are TRBV5-1 and TRBJ1-3; D remains unclear. Trimming shortened V by 2 bases and J by 0 bases, and 15 bases separated the two germline ends. Germline V gene sequence: CDR1 SGHRS, CDR2 YFSETQ. This CDR3 has 17 residues.

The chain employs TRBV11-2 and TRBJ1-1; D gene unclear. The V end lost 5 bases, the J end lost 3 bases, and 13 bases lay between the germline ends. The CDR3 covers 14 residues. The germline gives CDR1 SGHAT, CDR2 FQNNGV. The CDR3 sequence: CASSPGVVYTEAFF. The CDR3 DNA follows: TGTGCCAGCAGCCCCGGGGTGGTGTACACTGAAGCTTTCTTT. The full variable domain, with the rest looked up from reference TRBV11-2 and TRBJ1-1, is EAGVAQSPRYKIIEKRQSVAFWCNPISGHATLYWYQQILGQGPKLLIQFQNNGVVDDSQLPKDRFSAERLKGVDSTLKIQPAKLEDSAVYLCASSPGVVYTEAFFGQGTRLTVV.

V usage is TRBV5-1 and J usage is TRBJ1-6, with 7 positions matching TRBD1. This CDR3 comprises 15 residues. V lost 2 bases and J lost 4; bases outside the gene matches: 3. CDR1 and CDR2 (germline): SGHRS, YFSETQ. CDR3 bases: TGCGCCAGCAGCTTTACGGGACAGTATAATTCACCCCTCCACTTT. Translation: CASSFTGQYNSPLHF.

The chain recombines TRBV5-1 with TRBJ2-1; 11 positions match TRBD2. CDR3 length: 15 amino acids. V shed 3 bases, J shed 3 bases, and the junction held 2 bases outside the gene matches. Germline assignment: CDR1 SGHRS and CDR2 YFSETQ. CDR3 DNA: TGCGCCAGCAGCTCGACTAGCGGGAACTACAATGAGCAGTTCTTC. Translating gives CASSSTSGNYNEQFF.

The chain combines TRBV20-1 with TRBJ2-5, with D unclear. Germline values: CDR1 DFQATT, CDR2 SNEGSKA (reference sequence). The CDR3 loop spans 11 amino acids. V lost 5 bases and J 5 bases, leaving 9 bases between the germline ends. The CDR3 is CSARVLETQYF. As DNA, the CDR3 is TGCAGTGCTCGGGTACTCGAGACCCAGTACTTC.

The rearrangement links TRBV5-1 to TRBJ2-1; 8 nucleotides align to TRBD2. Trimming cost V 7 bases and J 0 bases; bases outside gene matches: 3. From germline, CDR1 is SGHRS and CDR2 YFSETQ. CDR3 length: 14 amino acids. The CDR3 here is CASAGTSSYNEQFF. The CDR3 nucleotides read TGCGCCAGCGCCGGGACTAGCTCCTACAATGAGCAGTTCTTC.

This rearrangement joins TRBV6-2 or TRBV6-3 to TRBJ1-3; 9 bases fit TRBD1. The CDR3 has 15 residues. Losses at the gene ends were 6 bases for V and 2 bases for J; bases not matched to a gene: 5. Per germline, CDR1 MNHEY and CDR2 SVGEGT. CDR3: CASSGQGIAGNTIYF. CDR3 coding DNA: TGTGCCAGCAGCGGACAGGGGATCGCTGGAAACACCATATATTTT.

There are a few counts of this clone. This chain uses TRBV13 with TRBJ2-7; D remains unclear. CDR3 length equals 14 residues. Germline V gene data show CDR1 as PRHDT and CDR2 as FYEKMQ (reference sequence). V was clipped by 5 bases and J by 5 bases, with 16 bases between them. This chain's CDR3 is CASSPPRRFNEQYF. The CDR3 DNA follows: TGTGCCAGCAGCCCCCCCCGCAGGTTTAACGAGCAGTACTTC.

CDR3 in amino acids: CASSFAGGQPQHF. Here the CDR3 DNA reads TGTGCCAGCAGCTTTGCGGGTGGACAGCCCCAGCATTTT. This chain joins TRBV5-6 and TRBJ1-5; D remains ambiguous. Trimming took off 2 bases at V and 7 bases at J, with 10 bases between the two ends. Germline values: CDR1 SGHDT, CDR2 YYEEEE. CDR3 size: 13 residues.

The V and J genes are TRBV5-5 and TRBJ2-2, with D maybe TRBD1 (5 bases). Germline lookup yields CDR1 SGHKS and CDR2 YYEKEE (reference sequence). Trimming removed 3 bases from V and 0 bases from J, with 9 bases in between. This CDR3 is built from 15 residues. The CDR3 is CASSSARANTGELFF. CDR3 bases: TGTGCCAGCAGCTCGGCCAGGGCGAACACCGGGGAGCTGTTTTTT.

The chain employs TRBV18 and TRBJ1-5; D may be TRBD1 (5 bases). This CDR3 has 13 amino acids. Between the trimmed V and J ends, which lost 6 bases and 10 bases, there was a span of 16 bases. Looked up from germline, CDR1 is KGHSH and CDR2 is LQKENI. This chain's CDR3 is CASSGDGDLPQHF. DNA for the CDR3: TGTGCCAGCTCCGGGGACGGGGACTTACCCCAGCATTTT.

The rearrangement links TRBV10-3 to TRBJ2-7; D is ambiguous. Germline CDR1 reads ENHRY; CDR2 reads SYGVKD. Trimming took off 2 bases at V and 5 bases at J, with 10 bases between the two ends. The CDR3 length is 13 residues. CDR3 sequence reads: CAISEGLTNEQYF. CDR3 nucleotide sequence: TGTGCCATCAGTGAGGGTCTAACCAACGAGCAGTACTTC.

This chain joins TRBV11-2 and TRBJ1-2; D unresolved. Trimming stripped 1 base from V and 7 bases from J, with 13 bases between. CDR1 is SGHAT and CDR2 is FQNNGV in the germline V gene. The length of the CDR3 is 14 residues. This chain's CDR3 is CASSLGGIFGGYTF. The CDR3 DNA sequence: TGTGCCAGCAGCTTAGGAGGGATTTTTGGTGGCTACACCTTC.

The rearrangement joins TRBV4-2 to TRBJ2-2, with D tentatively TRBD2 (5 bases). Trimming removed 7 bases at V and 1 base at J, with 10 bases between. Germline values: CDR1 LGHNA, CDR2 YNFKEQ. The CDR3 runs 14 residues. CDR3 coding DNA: TGTGCCAGCACTCGGGAAATGAACACCGGGGAGCTGTTTTTT. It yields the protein CASTREMNTGELFF.

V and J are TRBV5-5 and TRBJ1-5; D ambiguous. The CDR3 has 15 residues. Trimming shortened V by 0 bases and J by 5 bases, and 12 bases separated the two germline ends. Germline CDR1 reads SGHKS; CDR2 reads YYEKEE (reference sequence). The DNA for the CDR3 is TGTGCCAGCAGCTTGGATGGCGGGTTCTATCAGCCCCAGCATTTT. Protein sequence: CASSLDGGFYQPQHF.

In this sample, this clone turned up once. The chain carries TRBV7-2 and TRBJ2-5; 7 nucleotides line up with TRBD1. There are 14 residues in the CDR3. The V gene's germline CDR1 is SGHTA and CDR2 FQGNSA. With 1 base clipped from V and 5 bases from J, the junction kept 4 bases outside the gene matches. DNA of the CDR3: TGTGCCAGCAGCTTAGACAGGGGTGGTGAGACCCAGTACTTC. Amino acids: CASSLDRGGETQYF.